This T cell receptor (beta chain) was recovered during a study of T cells in Graves' hyperthyroidism and ophthalmopathy (dated by TCRdb to between 2019 and 2020). General notes on the study: Peripheral blood was sampled at the time of initial diagnosis, prior to any treatment. To identify TCR V-J signatures that set the groups apart, the researchers used a discovery cohort of approximately 98 patients, made up of 40 to 45 with Graves' ophthalmopathy and about 55 with stable Graves' hyperthyroidism. Prospective prediction of ophthalmopathy was tested in an independent validation cohort of under 20 hyperthyroidism patients and some 17 patients who later progressed to ophthalmopathy. The 100 discovery patients were randomly divided into training and test sets at a 7:3 ratio. In about six Graves' hyperthyroidism patients, the study also compared T-cell repertoires from thyroid tissue with T-cell repertoires from blood. After sampling, hyperthyroidism patients received methimazole starting at 30 mg daily, and ophthalmopathy patients received high-dose intravenous methylprednisolone. TCR Vbeta CDR3 sequencing of 140 or so peripheral blood samples (more than 40 ophthalmopathy, approximately 80 hyperthyroidism and some 17 progressor patients) is reported in the paper. General conclusions and limits of the study: No statistical method was used to set the sample size in advance, and investigators knew the group allocation. Ophthalmopathy was separated from stable hyperthyroidism by a 13 V-J signature model, with approximately 89% sensitivity and 81% to 82% specificity obtained in cross-validation and 80%/75% obtained in testing. In validation, the model predicted progression to ophthalmopathy with over 60% sensitivity and less than 80% specificity, a median of about 6.7 months before onset. Most expanded thyroid clonotypes (frequency above 0.001) were also detected in blood, a finding suggesting that blood repertoires may reflect thyroid immune responses.

From cysteine to phenylalanine, the CDR3 is 17 amino acids long. The read is trimmed to its CDR3 DNA, 51 bases read in frame from base 1. In the germline V gene, CDR1 corresponds to MRHNA and CDR2 to SNTAGT. V ends up 5 bases short and J 3 bases short, with an unmatched junction base count of 12. Hyperthyroidism patients were aged 18 to 65 years and newly diagnosed, with disease duration of less than 2 months. Exclusion was applied to patients with uncontrolled infections, other autoimmune diseases, pregnancy or lactation. Clinical symptoms, serum thyroxine and TRAb, thyroid ultrasound, and orbital computed tomography formed the basis for the diagnoses. Blood from progressor patients was drawn when they were first diagnosed with hyperthyroidism, before any ophthalmopathy symptoms appeared. PBMCs were separated from roughly 10 ml of fresh peripheral blood using Ficoll-Paque density gradient centrifugation. Progressor patients were initially diagnosed with Graves' hyperthyroidism and developed ophthalmopathy during follow-up. Total RNA was extracted with Trizol reagent, and quality was checked on an Agilent 2100 Bioanalyzer.

To note about this clonotype: Which antigen it targets is not known. No base quality information exists; no much larger clone differs at one position.

TCR beta CDR3 regions were amplified from RNA transcripts. For the first round of RT-PCR on the TCR CDR3, the HTBI primer set was used together with the Qiagen OneStep RT-PCR kit. Libraries were constructed in a second round of multiplex PCR, after which size selection and purification were carried out. Libraries were sequenced paired-end with 100 bp reads on an Illumina HiSeq2000. As for the original processing: Raw data were processed with SOAPnuke, discarding reads with adapters, uncalled bases, mean Phred below 15, or no exact constant-primer or identifier match. High-quality paired reads were merged using COPE v1.2.5, and each unique nucleotide sequence was defined as a clonotype. MiTCR v1.1 was used to align clonotypes to the IMGT TRBV, TRBD and TRBJ reference segments. The analysis included only V-J combinations with a frequency above 0.0001, which together covered 99.2% of the repertoires. The TCS score was defined as F50 (clonal expansion) divided by E x V (chaos), with BLOSUM62-based TCRdist calculated between CDR3 peptides within each V-J. Welch's t-statistics and random forest reduced fewer than 550 V-J features to about 13, which were used in a naive Bayes classifier (R e1071). TCRdb cleaned the public reads at Q25 with fastp, built clones with MiXCR and kept in-frame beta chains. Each CDR3 protein gets just one entry, which takes the most common genes and DNA from the rows behind it. Clone size and V and J calls follow TCRdb, not the original study. Counted in this sample were around 350,000 distinct CDR3 sequences; about a sixth of them appeared once. About a quarter of the sample is taken by the ten largest.

Sequencing was carried out using blood. This receptor was identified in a woman aged 18-35 years with Graves' hyperthyroidism that later progressed to Graves' ophthalmopathy. The chain is assembled from TRBV6-4 and TRBJ2-7; 11 central bases correspond to TRBD1. The CDR3 loop reads CASSPEIGTGGSYEQYF. The sequence in DNA is TGTGCCAGCAGTCCTGAAATTGGGACAGGGGGGAGCTACGAGCAGTACTTC.